This entry lists 8 T cell receptor beta chains sequenced from one sample in a study of Ad26.COV2.S vaccination and SARS-CoV-2 variants. Treatment reported: approximately 18 received Ad26.COV2.S at low or high dose, single or two shots; roughly 5 received placebo; per-sample allocation not given. Each sample was drawn 63 days after the first injection (of vaccine or placebo). Only in-frame clones appear in the TCRdb table, and some are missing; sequencing was by immunoSEQ multiplex PCR. The sample shows some 640,000 clones, about 89% of them seen only once. The source material was peripheral blood, sampled in a trial of Ad26.COV2.S vaccine versus placebo. The receptors were sampled from a person aged 18 to 59 who received the Ad26.COV2.S COVID-19 vaccine or a placebo.

The J gene is TRBJ2-3, the V gene TRBV6-4, with 9 bases aligning to TRBD1. The CDR3 is 16 residues long. With 3 bases clipped from V and 1 base from J, the junction kept 5 bases outside the gene matches. The germline V gene encodes CDR1 MRHNA and CDR2 SNTAGT. This CDR3 is CASSETTGGGTDTQYF. CDR3 coding DNA: TGTGCCAGCAGTGAAACGACAGGGGGGGGCACAGATACGCAGTATTTT.

This sequence joins TRBV5-6 and TRBJ1-4, with D unresolved. CDR3 length equals 16 residues. The V gene's germline CDR1 is SGHDT and CDR2 YYEEEE. The V gene lost 0 bases and the J gene lost 4 bases, with 13 bases spanning the gap. CDR3 coding DNA: TGTGCCAGCAGCTTGGGGCAGGTTCGGAGTAATGAAAAACTGTTTTTT. Protein: CASSLGQVRSNEKLFF.

V usage is TRBV7-9 and J usage is TRBJ2-1, with a possible D match to TRBD2 (6 bases). The V end lost 8 bases, the J end lost 1 base, and 18 bases lay between the germline ends. The CDR3 contains 16 residues. CDR1 SEHNR and CDR2 FQNEAQ come from the germline V gene (reference sequence). CDR3 in DNA: TGTGCCAGCGCCCTCAAGGCGGGAAATTCCTACAATGAGCAGTTCTTC. Translation: CASALKAGNSYNEQFF.

The chain uses TRBV24-1 and TRBJ1-5; D not certain. CDR1 is KGHDR and CDR2 is SFDVKD in the germline V gene. Trimming shortened V by 5 bases and J by 0 bases, and 10 bases separated the two germline ends. This CDR3 contains 15 residues. CDR3 in amino acids: CATSVSFYSNQPQHF. DNA for the CDR3: TGTGCCACCAGTGTGTCTTTTTATAGCAATCAGCCCCAGCATTTT.

The CDR3 protein is CASRGPDQPQHF. The DNA for the CDR3 is TGTGCCAGCAGGGGGCCGGATCAGCCCCAGCATTTT. This chain connects TRBV6-5 to TRBJ1-5, with D possibly TRBD1 on 5 matching bases. V was pared by 6 bases and J by 5 bases, with 8 bases between. This CDR3 is built from 12 residues. The germline CDR1 and CDR2 sequences are MNHEY and SVGAGI.

This rearrangement joins TRBV5-1 to TRBJ2-2, with 11 bases lining up with TRBD2. The CDR3 consists of 18 residues. In germline, CDR1 is SGHRS, CDR2 YFSETQ. V was clipped by 4 bases and J by 0 bases; unmatched bases: 8. As DNA, the CDR3 is TGCGCCAGCAGCCAACACGGGACTAGCGGAGCGAACACCGGGGAGCTGTTTTTT. Translating gives CASSQHGTSGANTGELFF.

This chain uses TRBV7-2 with TRBJ2-3; 10 nucleotides agree with TRBD2. The CDR3 contains 14 residues. The V and J ends lost 5 bases and 5 bases, in that order; junction bases with no gene match: 4. The germline V gene has CDR1 SGHTA and CDR2 FQGNSA. Here the CDR3 reads CASSRTSGKDTQYF. CDR3 nucleotide sequence: TGTGCCAGCAGCCGGACTAGCGGCAAAGATACGCAGTATTTT.

This clone appeared a few times. V gene TRBV5-4 combines with J gene TRBJ2-7; possible D gene TRBD1, 5 bases. Trimming took 2 bases from V and 6 from J, leaving 12 bases between them. The CDR3 runs to 13 residues. Germline V gene data show CDR1 as SGHNT and CDR2 as YYREEE (reference sequence). CDR3 amino acids: CASSLDSLSEQYF. The CDR3 nucleotides read TGTGCCAGCAGCTTAGACAGCTTAAGCGAGCAGTACTTC. The whole variable domain, remainder taken from reference TRBV5-4 and TRBJ2-7, is ETGVTQSPTHLIKTRGQQVTLRCSSQSGHNTVSWYQQALGQGPQFIFQYYREEENGRGNFPPRFSGLQFPNYSSELNVNALELDDSALYLCASSLDSLSEQYFGPGTRLTVT.